Included here is one T cell receptor (beta chain) sequence, with context. The protocol was immunoSEQ multiplex PCR, while the TCRdb copy is restricted to in-frame clones and leaves out a portion. The table records 20,000 to 25,000 clones, around 97% of them present only once. These data are taken from a study of cytomegalovirus exposure and HLA in healthy donors. V trimming: 6 bases; J trimming: 7 bases; junction bases outside the gene matches: 9. The CDR3 consists of 14 residues. Germline-derived CDR1 and CDR2 are MNHEY and SMNVEV (reference sequence). The sample taken for sequencing was PBMCs. The origin of this receptor is a man aged 30 to 45 in good health and CMV-seropositive. The chain is built from TRBV27 and TRBJ1-2; 9 bases map to TRBD1. CDR3 DNA sequence: TGTGCCAGCAGCTTCACAGGGGGCGCGGGTGGCTACACCTTC. This gives the protein CASSFTGGAGGYTF.